These T cell receptor beta chains were read from a single sample in a study of PD-L1 blockade in urothelial cancer. Measured with immunoSEQ multiplex PCR; TCRdb has only the in-frame clones, and not every one. The table records 60,000 or so clones, approximately 80% of them present only once. Specimen: PBMCs, collected around atezolizumab (anti-PD-L1) treatment. Receptors originate from a man in his sixties or seventies with urothelial cancer. Each CDR3 is given with its conserved first and last residue. D genes are given only for firm matches. Clone sizes are given selectively: once, few, many, or a class where the clone is expanded.

V gene,clone size,D gene,J gene,CDR3 length,CDR3 protein,CDR3 DNA
TRBV7-6,few,.,TRBJ2-5,14,CASSLAPQAETQYF,TGTGCCAGCAGCTTAGCCCCGCAGGCAGAGACCCAGTACTTC
TRBV6-5,few,.,TRBJ1-1,16,CASSYSYTTPNTEAFF,TGTGCCAGCAGTTACTCGTATACAACACCAAACACTGAAGCTTTCTTT
TRBV6-6,.,.,TRBJ1-1,14,CASSYRGGSAEAFF,TGTGCCAGCAGTTACCGGGGAGGGAGTGCTGAAGCTTTCTTT
TRBV29-1,.,.,TRBJ2-1,14,CSVEEGAGWHEQFF,TGCAGCGTTGAAGAAGGGGCAGGGTGGCATGAGCAGTTCTTC
TRBV18,.,.,TRBJ2-7,14,CASSPPDRYHEQYF,TGTGCCAGCTCACCGCCTGACAGGTACCACGAGCAGTACTTC
TRBV2,.,.,TRBJ2-7,15,CASSAVRGVGEEQYF,TGTGCCAGCAGTGCCGTCCGTGGGGTCGGGGAGGAGCAGTACTTC
TRBV11-3,.,TRBD2,TRBJ2-1,15,CASSREAGVGNEQFF,TGTGCCAGCAGCCGAGAAGCGGGAGTGGGAAATGAGCAGTTCTTC
TRBV29-1,few,.,TRBJ2-7,15,CSVEGDGLRRYEQYF,TGCAGCGTTGAAGGCGACGGGTTACGACGGTACGAGCAGTACTTC
TRBV10-3,.,.,TRBJ2-1,18,CAISDATKDRSSYNEQFF,TGTGCCATCAGTGATGCCACAAAAGACAGGAGCTCCTACAATGAGCAGTTCTTC
TRBV29-1,.,TRBD1,TRBJ2-3,14,CSVQTDRGTDTQYF,TGCAGCGTCCAGACAGACAGGGGCACAGATACGCAGTATTTT
TRBV11-2,.,.,TRBJ2-2,13,CASSFINTGELFF,TGTGCCAGCAGCTTCATTAACACCGGGGAGCTGTTTTTT
TRBV18,.,.,TRBJ2-3,17,CASSPIYGGGSTDTQYF,TGTGCCAGCTCACCAATTTATGGCGGCGGCAGCACAGATACGCAGTATTTT
TRBV19,.,TRBD1,TRBJ2-7,17,CASRGRGTGGLSYEQYF,TGTGCCAGTAGGGGGCGGGGGACAGGGGGCCTCTCCTACGAGCAGTACTTC
TRBV7-3,.,TRBD1,TRBJ1-2,14,CASSKQGAQDGYTF,TGTGCCAGCAGCAAACAGGGGGCGCAGGATGGCTACACCTTC
TRBV6-1,.,.,TRBJ2-7,13,CASTGGGGYEQYF,TGTGCCAGCACGGGAGGGGGCGGATACGAGCAGTACTTC